Frequency places the clone carrying this T cell receptor beta chain as medium-sized. Its target is not known. This CDR3 has 14 residues. Germline CDR1 and CDR2: SGHKS and YYEKEE (reference sequence). This specimen belongs to a study of T cell clusters in autoimmune cytopenias. Regarding the study as a whole: Primary autoimmune cytopenia patients seemingly lacked the physiological T cell clusters found in healthy donors.

One tube held mixed TRB-A and TRB-B primer pools for touch-down PCR. TCRdb reanalyzed the multiplex PCR reads and collapses them to one entry per CDR3 protein, without DNA. The sample data list some 7,400 distinct CDR3 sequences. Each sample's input was around 250 ng genomic DNA, some 38,000 genome equivalents. The sample was also linked to a second study, of T cell repertoires in aging, cancer and after chemotherapy. That source notes: Six age groups, ranging from 30 or younger to 70 or older, included the donors. Age-matched healthy donors had significantly more diverse, less clonal blood TCR repertoires than untreated cancer patients.

The gene calls are TRBV5-5 and TRBJ2-5; TCRdb's assignment of TRBD1 cannot be checked, as there is no DNA. The TCR comes from a human donor in good health. The specimen sequenced was peripheral blood. The CDR3 reads CASSLGQGKETQYF.